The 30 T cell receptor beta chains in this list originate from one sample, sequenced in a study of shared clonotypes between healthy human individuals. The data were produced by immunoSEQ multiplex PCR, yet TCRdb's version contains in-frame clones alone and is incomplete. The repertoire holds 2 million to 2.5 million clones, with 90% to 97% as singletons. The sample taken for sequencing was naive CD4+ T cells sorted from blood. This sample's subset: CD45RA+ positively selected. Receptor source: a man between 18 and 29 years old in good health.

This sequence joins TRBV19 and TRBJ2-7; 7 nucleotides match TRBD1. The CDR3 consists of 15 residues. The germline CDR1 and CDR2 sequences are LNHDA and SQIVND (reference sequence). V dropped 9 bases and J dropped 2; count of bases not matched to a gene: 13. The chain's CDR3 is CASGGNRGLAYEQYF. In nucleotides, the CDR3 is TGTGCCAGCGGCGGTAACAGGGGCCTAGCCTACGAGCAGTACTTC.

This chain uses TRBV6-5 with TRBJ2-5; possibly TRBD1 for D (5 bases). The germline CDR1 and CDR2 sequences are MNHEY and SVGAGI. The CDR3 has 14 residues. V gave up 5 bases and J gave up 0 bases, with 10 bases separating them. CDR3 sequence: CASSRGIHQETQYF. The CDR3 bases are TGTGCCAGCAGTAGGGGCATCCACCAAGAGACCCAGTACTTC.

This chain's CDR3 is CASSSREETQYF. The CDR3 DNA sequence: TGTGCCAGCTCATCAAGAGAGGAGACCCAGTACTTC. The chain couples TRBV18 to TRBJ2-5; D gene ambiguous. The CDR3 sequence is 12 residues long. Germline CDR1 reads KGHSH; CDR2 reads LQKENI. V was clipped by 5 bases and J by 5 bases, with 9 bases between them.

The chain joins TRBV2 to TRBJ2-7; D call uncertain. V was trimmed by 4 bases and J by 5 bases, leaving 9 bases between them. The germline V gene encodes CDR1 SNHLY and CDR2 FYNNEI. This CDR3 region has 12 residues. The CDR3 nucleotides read TGTGCCAGCAGTGGATTAGCCCACGAGCAGTACTTC. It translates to CASSGLAHEQYF.

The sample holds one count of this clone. As DNA, the CDR3 is TGCGCCAGCAGTTTCCGGGGACAGGGTGAAGAGACCCAGTACTTC. It codes for CASSFRGQGEETQYF. The chain couples TRBV5-1 to TRBJ2-5; 9 bases are shared with TRBD1. V was pared by 5 bases and J by 3 bases, with 8 bases of the junction left unmatched. In germline, CDR1 is SGHRS, CDR2 YFSETQ. The CDR3 totals 15 residues.

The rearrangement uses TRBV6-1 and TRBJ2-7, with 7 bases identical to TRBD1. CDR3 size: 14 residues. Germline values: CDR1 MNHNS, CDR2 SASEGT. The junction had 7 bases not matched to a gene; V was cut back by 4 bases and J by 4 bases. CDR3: CASSVTGNVYEQYF. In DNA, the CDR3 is TGTGCCAGCAGTGTGACAGGGAATGTTTACGAGCAGTACTTC.

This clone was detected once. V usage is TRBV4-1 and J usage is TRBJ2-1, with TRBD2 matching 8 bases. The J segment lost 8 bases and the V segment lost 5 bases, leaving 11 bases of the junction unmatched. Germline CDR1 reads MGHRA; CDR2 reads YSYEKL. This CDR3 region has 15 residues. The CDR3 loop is CASSGYAGGYDEQFF. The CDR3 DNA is TGCGCCAGCAGCGGCTATGCGGGAGGTTACGATGAGCAGTTCTTC.

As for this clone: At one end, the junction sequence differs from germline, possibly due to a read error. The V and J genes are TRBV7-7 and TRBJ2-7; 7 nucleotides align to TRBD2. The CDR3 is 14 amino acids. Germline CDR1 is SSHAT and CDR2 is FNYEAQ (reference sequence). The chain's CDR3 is CASSLSGTDYEQYF. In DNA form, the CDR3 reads TGTGCTAGCAGCTTAAGCGGGACGGATTACGAGCAGTACTTC.

CDR3 DNA: TGTGCCAGCAGTTACTCGGGGACTAGATTCCACGAGCAGTACTTC. Its translation is CASSYSGTRFHEQYF. The chain couples TRBV6-5 to TRBJ2-7, with 8 bases lining up with TRBD2. V shed 0 bases and J 5 bases; nucleotides not matched to a gene: 6. There are 15 residues in the CDR3. Germline V gene lookup returns CDR1 MNHEY and CDR2 SVGAGI.

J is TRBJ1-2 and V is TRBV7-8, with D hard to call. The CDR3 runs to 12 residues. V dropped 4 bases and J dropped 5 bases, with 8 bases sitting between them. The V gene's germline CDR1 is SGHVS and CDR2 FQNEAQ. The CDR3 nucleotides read TGTGCCAGCAGCTCGAGCCTATATGGCTACACCTTC. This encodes CASSSSLYGYTF.

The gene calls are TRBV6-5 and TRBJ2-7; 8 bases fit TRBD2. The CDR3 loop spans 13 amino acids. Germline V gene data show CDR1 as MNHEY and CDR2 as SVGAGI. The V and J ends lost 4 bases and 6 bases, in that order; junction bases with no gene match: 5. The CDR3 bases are TGTGCCAGCAGTTCGTACAGCGGGGGCGAGCAGTACTTC. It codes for CASSSYSGGEQYF.

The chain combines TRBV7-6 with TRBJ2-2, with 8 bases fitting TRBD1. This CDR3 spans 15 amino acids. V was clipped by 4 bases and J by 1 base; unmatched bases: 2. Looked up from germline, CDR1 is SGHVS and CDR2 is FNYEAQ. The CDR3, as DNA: TGTGCCAGCAGCTCCGGGACAGGGAACACCGGGGAGCTGTTTTTT. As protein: CASSSGTGNTGELFF. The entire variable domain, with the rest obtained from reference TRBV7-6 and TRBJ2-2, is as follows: GAGVSQSPRYKVTKRGQDVALRCDPISGHVSLYWYRQALGQGPEFLTYFNYEAQQDKSGLPNDRFSAERPEGSISTLTIQRTEQRDSAMYRCASSSGTGNTGELFFGEGSRLTVL.

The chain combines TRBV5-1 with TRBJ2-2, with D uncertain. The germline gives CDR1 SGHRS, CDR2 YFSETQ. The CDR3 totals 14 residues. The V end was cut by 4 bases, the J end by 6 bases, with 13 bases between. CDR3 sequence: CASSDASPAGELFF. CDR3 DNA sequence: TGCGCCAGCAGCGATGCCTCCCCAGCCGGGGAGCTGTTTTTT.

CDR3 residues: CASSLEGRPGANVLTF. In DNA, the CDR3 is TGCGCCAGCAGCTTGGAGGGGAGGCCTGGGGCCAACGTCCTGACTTTC. The V call is TRBV5-1, the J call TRBJ2-6, with D possibly being TRBD2 (6 bases). From germline, CDR1 is SGHRS and CDR2 YFSETQ. The CDR3 has 16 residues. Trimming removed 0 bases from V and 2 bases from J, with 9 bases in between.

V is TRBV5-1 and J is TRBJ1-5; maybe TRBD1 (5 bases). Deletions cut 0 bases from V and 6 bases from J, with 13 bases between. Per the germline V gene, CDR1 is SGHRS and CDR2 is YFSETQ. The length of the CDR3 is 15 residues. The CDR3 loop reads CASSLEGVDAQPQHF. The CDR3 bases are TGCGCCAGCAGCTTGGAAGGGGTAGACGCTCAGCCCCAGCATTTT. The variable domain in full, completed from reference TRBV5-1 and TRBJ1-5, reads KAGVTQTPRYLIKTRGQQVTLSCSPISGHRSVSWYQQTPGQGLQFLFEYFSETQRNKGNFPGRFSGRQFSNSRSEMNVSTLELGDSALYLCASSLEGVDAQPQHFGDGTRLSIL.

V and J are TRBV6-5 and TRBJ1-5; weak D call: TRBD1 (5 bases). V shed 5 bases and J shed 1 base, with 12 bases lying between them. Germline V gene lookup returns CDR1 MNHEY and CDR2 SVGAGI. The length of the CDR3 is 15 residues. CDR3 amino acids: CASSIGGLSNQPQHF. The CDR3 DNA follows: TGTGCCAGCAGTATCGGGGGTTTGAGCAATCAGCCCCAGCATTTT.

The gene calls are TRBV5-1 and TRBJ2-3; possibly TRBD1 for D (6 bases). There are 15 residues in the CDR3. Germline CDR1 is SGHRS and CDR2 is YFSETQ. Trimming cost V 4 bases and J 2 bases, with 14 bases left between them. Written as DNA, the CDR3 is TGCGCCAGCAGCACCCCGGGACAACTCACAGATACGCAGTATTTT. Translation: CASSTPGQLTDTQYF. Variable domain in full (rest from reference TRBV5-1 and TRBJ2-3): KAGVTQTPRYLIKTRGQQVTLSCSPISGHRSVSWYQQTPGQGLQFLFEYFSETQRNKGNFPGRFSGRQFSNSRSEMNVSTLELGDSALYLCASSTPGQLTDTQYFGPGTRLTVL.

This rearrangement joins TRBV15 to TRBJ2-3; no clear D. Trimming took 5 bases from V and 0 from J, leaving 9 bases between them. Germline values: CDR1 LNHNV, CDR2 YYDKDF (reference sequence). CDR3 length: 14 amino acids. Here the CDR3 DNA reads TGTGCCACCAGCCCATTCCGGAGCACAGATACGCAGTATTTT. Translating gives CATSPFRSTDTQYF.

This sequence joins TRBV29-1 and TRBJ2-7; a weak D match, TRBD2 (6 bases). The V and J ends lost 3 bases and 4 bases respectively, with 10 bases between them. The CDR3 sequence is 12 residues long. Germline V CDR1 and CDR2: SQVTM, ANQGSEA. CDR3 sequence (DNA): TGCAGCGTTGACGGGCGGGGTTACGAGCAGTACTTC. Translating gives CSVDGRGYEQYF.

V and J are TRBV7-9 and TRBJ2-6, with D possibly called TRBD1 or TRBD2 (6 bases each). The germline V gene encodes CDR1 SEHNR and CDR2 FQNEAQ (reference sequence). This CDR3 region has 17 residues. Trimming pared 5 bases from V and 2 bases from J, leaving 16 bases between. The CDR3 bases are TGTGCCAGCAGCCTAGGGGGAGGTAACGCTGGGGCCAACGTCCTGACTTTC. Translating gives CASSLGGGNAGANVLTF.

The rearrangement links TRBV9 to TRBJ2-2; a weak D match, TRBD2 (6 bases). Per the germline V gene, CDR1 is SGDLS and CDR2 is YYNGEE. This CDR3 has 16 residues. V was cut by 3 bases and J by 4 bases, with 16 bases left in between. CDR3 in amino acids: CASSGPRRGGTGELFF. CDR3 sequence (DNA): TGTGCCAGCAGCGGACCCAGGAGGGGCGGCACCGGGGAGCTGTTTTTT.

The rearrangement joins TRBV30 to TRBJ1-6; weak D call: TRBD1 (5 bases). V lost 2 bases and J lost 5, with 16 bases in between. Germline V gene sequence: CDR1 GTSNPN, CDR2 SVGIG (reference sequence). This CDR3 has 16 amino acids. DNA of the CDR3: TGTGCCTGGAGTCCAACAGGACAACCTAATAATTCACCCCTCCACTTT. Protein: CAWSPTGQPNNSPLHF.

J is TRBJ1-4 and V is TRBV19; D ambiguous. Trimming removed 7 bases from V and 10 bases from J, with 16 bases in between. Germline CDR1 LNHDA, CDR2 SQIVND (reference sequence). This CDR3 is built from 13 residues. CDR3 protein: CASNRSFGAKLFF. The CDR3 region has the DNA TGTGCCAGTAATCGCTCGTTTGGTGCAAAACTGTTTTTT.

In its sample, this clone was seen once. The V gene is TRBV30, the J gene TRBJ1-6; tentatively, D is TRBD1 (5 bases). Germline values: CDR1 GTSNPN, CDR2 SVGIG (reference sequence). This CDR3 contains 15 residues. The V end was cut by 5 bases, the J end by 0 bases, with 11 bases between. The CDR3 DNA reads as TGTGCCTGGGGGGGAGAAAGCTCCTATAATTCACCCCTCCACTTT. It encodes CAWGGESSYNSPLHF.

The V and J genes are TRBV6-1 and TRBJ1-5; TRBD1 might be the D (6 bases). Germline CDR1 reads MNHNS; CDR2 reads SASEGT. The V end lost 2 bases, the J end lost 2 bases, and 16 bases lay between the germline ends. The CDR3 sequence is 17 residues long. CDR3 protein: CASSEKSGALGNQPQHF. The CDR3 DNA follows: TGTGCCAGCAGTGAAAAGTCAGGGGCACTGGGCAATCAGCCCCAGCATTTT.

CDR3 sequence reads: CASSDGGHTDTQYF. As DNA, the CDR3 is TGCGCCAGCAGTGACGGGGGACACACAGATACGCAGTATTTT. The chain is built from TRBV10-1 and TRBJ2-3; D tentatively reads TRBD1 or TRBD2 (6 bases each). This CDR3 region has 14 residues. The V gene lost 3 bases and the J gene lost 2 bases, with 9 bases spanning the gap. The germline gives CDR1 WNHNN, CDR2 SYGVQD (reference sequence).

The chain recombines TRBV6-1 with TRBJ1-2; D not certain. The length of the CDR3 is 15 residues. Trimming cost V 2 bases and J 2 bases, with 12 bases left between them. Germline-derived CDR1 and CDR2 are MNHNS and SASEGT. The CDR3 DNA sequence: TGTGCCAGCAGTGAAAGGCAGGCCTTCAACTATGGCTACACCTTC. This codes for CASSERQAFNYGYTF.

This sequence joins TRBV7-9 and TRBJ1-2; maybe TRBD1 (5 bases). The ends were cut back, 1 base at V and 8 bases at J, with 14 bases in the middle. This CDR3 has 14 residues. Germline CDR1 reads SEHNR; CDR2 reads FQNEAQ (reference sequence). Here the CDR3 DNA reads TGTGCCAGCAGCTTAGGACGGGAGGGGAACGGCTACACCTTC. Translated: CASSLGREGNGYTF.

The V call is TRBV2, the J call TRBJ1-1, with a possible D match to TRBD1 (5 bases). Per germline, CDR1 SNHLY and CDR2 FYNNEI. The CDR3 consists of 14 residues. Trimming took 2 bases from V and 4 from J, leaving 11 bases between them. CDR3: CASSEWERGTEAFF. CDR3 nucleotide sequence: TGTGCCAGCAGTGAATGGGAGAGGGGCACTGAAGCTTTCTTT.

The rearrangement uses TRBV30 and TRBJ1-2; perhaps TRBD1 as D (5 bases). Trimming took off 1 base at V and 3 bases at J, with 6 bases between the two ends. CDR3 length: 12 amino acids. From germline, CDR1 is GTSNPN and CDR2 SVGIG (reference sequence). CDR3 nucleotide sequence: TGTGCCTGGAGTGGGGACCACTATGGCTACACCTTC. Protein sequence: CAWSGDHYGYTF.